These 5 T cell receptor beta chains originate from one sample sequenced in a study of T cells in Graves' hyperthyroidism and ophthalmopathy. What was amplified from RNA transcripts were TCR beta CDR3 regions. The TCR CDR3 was amplified in a first-round RT-PCR using the HTBI primer set. From the multiplex PCR reads, TCRdb called clonotypes with MiXCR, one entry per CDR3 protein. Of roughly 150,000 distinct CDR3 sequences listed, over 7.5% are singletons. The sequenced sample was blood. Receptors originate from a woman aged 18-29 years with Graves' hyperthyroidism that later progressed to Graves' ophthalmopathy.

This clonotype was counted between two and nine times. The rearrangement uses TRBV5-6 and TRBJ1-5, with D hard to call. The V and J ends lost 0 bases and 6 bases respectively, with 10 bases between them. Germline CDR1 is SGHDT and CDR2 is YYEEEE. The CDR3 has 14 residues. In DNA form, the CDR3 reads TGTGCCAGCAGCTTGGGGGGAGGTCGTCAGCCCCAGCATTTT. Translated, it gives CASSLGGGRQPQHF.

This clonotype has ten or more counts. The J gene is TRBJ2-1, the V gene TRBV20-1; D is unclear. The CDR3 extends over 15 amino acids. The V end lost 3 bases, the J end lost 4 bases, and 16 bases lay between the germline ends. CDR1 and CDR2 (germline): DFQATT, SNEGSKA (reference sequence). CDR3 loop: CSARGQLRLYNEQFF. CDR3 DNA: TGCAGTGCTAGGGGTCAGCTTCGACTTTACAATGAGCAGTTCTTC.

This clonotype was counted many times. The rearrangement uses TRBV6-1 and TRBJ1-1; no clear D. With 5 bases removed from V and 1 base from J, the gap between germline ends came to 8 bases. This CDR3 contains 13 residues. The germline V gene has CDR1 MNHNS and CDR2 SASEGT. CDR3: CASSTIENTEAFF. CDR3 in DNA: TGTGCCAGCAGTACCATAGAGAACACTGAAGCTTTCTTT.

This clonotype has a handful of counts. V and J are TRBV6-1 and TRBJ2-2; D not certain. Germline V gene sequence: CDR1 MNHNS, CDR2 SASEGT. V dropped 10 bases and J dropped 0 bases, with 18 bases sitting between them. CDR3 length equals 16 residues. The CDR3 here is CATQTHSDANTGELFF. The CDR3 DNA sequence: TGTGCCACCCAGACCCACAGTGATGCGAACACCGGGGAGCTGTTTTTT.

There are many counts of this clonotype. The rearrangement joins TRBV12-3 or TRBV12-4 to TRBJ1-5, with TRBD1 identical over 7 bases. Trimming cost V 6 bases and J 6 bases; bases outside gene matches: 11. The CDR3 is 15 residues long. The CDR3 region has the DNA TGTGCCAGCAGCCCGGCCGAGGGGGCGAGTCAGCCCCAGCATTTT. It yields the protein CASSPAEGASQPQHF.